Presented here are 32 T cell receptor beta chains from one specimen sequenced in a study of OX40 agonist ivuxolimab in advanced cancers. Assay: immunoSEQ multiplex PCR; the TCRdb copy retains only in-frame clones and omits some. The sample carries over 50,000 clones, roughly 92% recorded once. Source: CD4+ or CD8+ T cells sorted from blood, taken in a trial of the OX40 agonist ivuxolimab. All receptors derive from an adult with an advanced solid tumor such as melanoma, head and neck, liver or kidney cancer.

This clone has just a few counts. The gene calls are TRBV10-3 and TRBJ2-3; 8 bases agree with TRBD1. Germline V CDR1 and CDR2: ENHRY, SYGVKD. Unmatched junction bases numbered 5, after V lost 7 bases and J lost 2 bases. The CDR3 has 14 amino acids. CDR3 bases: TGTGCCATCACTGGACAGGGAGTCACAGATACGCAGTATTTT. Encoded protein: CAITGQGVTDTQYF.

V and J are TRBV6-5 and TRBJ2-5; D is possibly TRBD1 (7 bases). The J call may not be correct, given that the DNA end is closer to TRBJ2-7. CDR3 length: 14 amino acids. Germline lookup yields CDR1 MNHEY and CDR2 SVGAGI. The CDR3 loop reads CASSSSGGTYEQYF. As DNA, the CDR3 is TGTGCCAGCAGTTCTTCAGGGGGGACCTACGAGCAGTACTTC.

The V call is TRBV6-5, the J call TRBJ1-2, with D unresolved. The CDR3 is 13 residues long. Germline V CDR1 and CDR2: MNHEY, SVGAGI. V was clipped by 8 bases and J by 1 base, with 11 bases between them. CDR3 sequence: CASEEVFNYGYTF. For the CDR3, the DNA is TGTGCCAGCGAGGAAGTTTTTAACTATGGCTACACCTTC.

As for this clone: One end of the junction varies from germline; a read error may be responsible. The chain combines TRBV27 with TRBJ2-7; 9 bases are a match to TRBD1. CDR3 length: 12 amino acids. Germline V lookup: CDR1 MNHEY, CDR2 SMNVEV (reference sequence). The CDR3 sequence: CASSSSGTGPLF. In DNA, the CDR3 is TGTGCCAGCAGCTCCTCCGGGACAGGGCCCCTTTTC.

The CDR3 here is CASSRLGPINEKLFF. The DNA for the CDR3 is TGTGCCAGCAGTAGACTGGGACCGATTAATGAAAAACTGTTTTTT. V usage is TRBV27 and J usage is TRBJ1-4, with a tentative D call TRBD1 (5 bases). The CDR3 consists of 15 residues. Trimming removed 5 bases at V and 4 bases at J, with 14 bases between. In germline, CDR1 is MNHEY, CDR2 SMNVEV (reference sequence).

This clone was counted a few times. V gene TRBV7-3 combines with J gene TRBJ1-6; D is undetermined. The CDR3 totals 14 residues. With 2 bases removed from V and 4 bases from J, the gap between germline ends came to 6 bases. Germline V gene sequence: CDR1 SGHTA, CDR2 FQGTGA. CDR3 in DNA: TGTGCCAGCAGCTTATCCGGATATAATTCACCCCTCCACTTT. Residues: CASSLSGYNSPLHF.

This chain joins TRBV7-3 and TRBJ2-1; TRBD2 matches 12 bases. Per the germline V gene, CDR1 is SGHTA and CDR2 is FQGTGA. Trimming removed 4 bases from V and 6 bases from J; junction bases left unmatched: 7. The CDR3 consists of 16 residues. CDR3 nucleotide sequence: TGTGCCAGCAGCTCCGGACTAGCGGGGCACCTCAATGAGCAGTTCTTC. The encoded protein is CASSSGLAGHLNEQFF.

This clone turned up a few times. The chain carries TRBV4-1 and TRBJ2-1; TRBD1 might be the D (6 bases). The germline V and J ends were trimmed by 1 base and 7 bases, with 20 bases remaining between them. This CDR3 spans 17 amino acids. Germline V gene sequence: CDR1 MGHRA, CDR2 YSYEKL. CDR3 sequence (DNA): TGCGCCAGCAGCCAAGTCAGTCGACAGGCCCTTACAAATGAGCAGTTCTTC. Residues: CASSQVSRQALTNEQFF.

The chain couples TRBV4-1 to TRBJ2-7; D is unresolved. The CDR3 consists of 13 residues. Germline CDR1 MGHRA, CDR2 YSYEKL. With 0 bases removed from V and 2 bases from J, the gap between germline ends came to 5 bases. This CDR3 is CASSQDGAYEQYF. In DNA form, the CDR3 reads TGCGCCAGCAGCCAAGATGGAGCCTACGAGCAGTACTTC.

The V gene is TRBV5-6, the J gene TRBJ2-1; D perhaps matches TRBD2 (6 bases). V was pared by 1 base and J by 0 bases, with 8 bases between. This CDR3 contains 15 residues. Germline CDR1 reads SGHDT; CDR2 reads YYEEEE. Here the CDR3 reads CASSLHGSSYNEQFF. Written as DNA, the CDR3 is TGTGCCAGCAGCTTGCACGGGAGCTCCTACAATGAGCAGTTCTTC.

V is TRBV7-2 and J is TRBJ1-5; no reliable D call. Germline CDR1 reads SGHTA; CDR2 reads FQGNSA. Trimming removed 2 bases at V and 2 bases at J, with 4 bases between. The CDR3 runs 13 residues. The CDR3 coding sequence is TGTGCCAGCAGCTTATCCGGCAATCAGCCCCAGCATTTT. Translating it yields CASSLSGNQPQHF.

V usage is TRBV7-8 and J usage is TRBJ2-1; 11 nucleotides line up with TRBD2. Per the germline V gene, CDR1 is SGHVS and CDR2 is FQNEAQ. The CDR3 runs 16 residues. V lost 4 bases to trimming and J lost 4 bases; unmatched junction nucleotides: 6. CDR3 bases: TGTGCCAGCAGCTCCCTAGCGGGAGGTAGGTACAATGAGCAGTTCTTC. Amino acid sequence: CASSSLAGGRYNEQFF. Full variable domain (outside the CDR3, taken from reference TRBV7-8 and TRBJ2-1): GAGVSQSPRYKVAKRGQDVALRCDPISGHVSLFWYQQALGQGPEFLTYFQNEAQLDKSGLPSDRFFAERPEGSVSTLKIQRTQQEDSAVYLCASSSLAGGRYNEQFFGPGTRLTVL.

The rearrangement links TRBV7-6 to TRBJ1-1; D is undetermined. Germline CDR1 and CDR2: SGHVS and FNYEAQ. The length of the CDR3 is 13 residues. Trimming removed 5 bases from V and 0 bases from J, with 7 bases in between. The CDR3 reads CASSQGMNTEAFF. CDR3 in DNA: TGTGCCAGCAGCCAAGGGATGAACACTGAAGCTTTCTTT.

The chain couples TRBV18 to TRBJ1-6, with D possibly TRBD1 on 5 matching bases. V was pared by 3 bases and J by 6 bases, with 15 bases between. The CDR3 loop spans 16 amino acids. The V gene's germline CDR1 is KGHSH and CDR2 LQKENI. The CDR3 bases are TGTGCCAGCTCACCTCGGGACCACCTCCCTAATTCACCCCTCCACTTT. This sequence encodes CASSPRDHLPNSPLHF.

V is TRBV6-5 and J is TRBJ2-1; no clear D gene. The CDR3 loop spans 15 amino acids. Trimming took off 6 bases at V and 2 bases at J, with 14 bases between the two ends. Looked up from germline, CDR1 is MNHEY and CDR2 is SVGAGI. CDR3 protein: CASRLSRWTYNEQFF. The CDR3, as DNA: TGTGCCAGCAGACTCAGCAGGTGGACCTACAATGAGCAGTTCTTC.

The chain uses TRBV25-1 and TRBJ1-5, with D unclear. Deletions cut 2 bases from V and 6 bases from J, with 11 bases between. The CDR3 runs 14 residues. The V gene's germline CDR1 is MGHDK and CDR2 SYGVNS. CDR3 sequence (DNA): TGTGCCAGCAGTGAAGGGGAGACGGGTCAGCCCCAGCATTTT. Residues: CASSEGETGQPQHF.

J is TRBJ1-4 and V is TRBV15, with a tentative D call TRBD1 (5 bases). Trimming shortened V by 1 base and J by 8 bases, and 20 bases separated the two germline ends. The CDR3 is 17 residues long. CDR1 is LNHNV, CDR2 YYDKDF, per germline (reference sequence). The CDR3 DNA reads TGTGCCACCAGCAGAGGGAAAGGAGGGGAGATAGGGGAAAAACTGTTTTTT. Amino acids: CATSRGKGGEIGEKLFF.

The CDR3 coding sequence is TGTGCCAGCAGCGTAGATGGGGGGGCCCTCTACAATGAGCAGTTCTTC. This sequence encodes CASSVDGGALYNEQFF. J is TRBJ2-1 and V is TRBV9; a weak D match, TRBD2 (7 bases). The CDR3 is made up of 16 amino acids. Germline values: CDR1 SGDLS, CDR2 YYNGEE. V lost 0 bases and J 3 bases, leaving 13 bases between the germline ends.

The V gene is TRBV14, the J gene TRBJ2-1, with 10 bases aligning to TRBD2. This CDR3 contains 20 residues. V dropped 1 base and J dropped 4; count of bases not matched to a gene: 16. Germline CDR1 reads SGHDN; CDR2 reads FVKESK. CDR3 region: CASSQVGTSASSIIYNEQFF. The DNA of the CDR3 is TGTGCCAGCAGCCAAGTGGGGACTAGCGCCTCCTCTATCATTTACAATGAGCAGTTCTTC.

J is TRBJ2-7 and V is TRBV19; 7 bases line up with TRBD2. J lost 5 bases, V lost 7 bases, and 8 bases had no gene match. The CDR3 length is 13 residues. Germline V gene lookup returns CDR1 LNHDA and CDR2 SQIVND (reference sequence). CDR3 region: CASKVAGTHEQYF. CDR3 nucleotide sequence: TGTGCCAGTAAAGTAGCGGGTACCCACGAGCAGTACTTC.

J is TRBJ2-1 and V is TRBV4-1; 10 bases agree with TRBD2. With 0 bases clipped from V and 7 bases from J, the junction kept 9 bases outside the gene matches. In germline, CDR1 is MGHRA, CDR2 YSYEKL. The CDR3 extends over 17 amino acids. The DNA of the CDR3 is TGCGCCAGCAGCCAAGAGGGTTCTAGCGGGAGCCTGAATGAGCAGTTCTTC. Translating gives CASSQEGSSGSLNEQFF.

The chain has TRBV7-2 and TRBJ2-2; D gene ambiguous. The CDR3 is 13 residues long. Trimming took off 2 bases at V and 6 bases at J, with 7 bases between the two ends. CDR1 SGHTA and CDR2 FQGNSA come from the germline V gene. The CDR3 loop is CASSLTPPGELFF. The CDR3 DNA sequence: TGTGCCAGCAGCTTAACCCCGCCCGGGGAGCTGTTTTTT.

This chain links TRBV21-1 with TRBJ1-1; the D segment call TRBD1 is taken from the table without a DNA check. TRBV21-1 is tagged as a pseudogene. The CDR3 runs to 15 residues. CDR3: CASSKTPQGYTEAFF. The CDR3 region has the DNA TGTGCCAGCAGCAAAACTCCTCAGGGATACACTGAAGCTTTCTTT.

The genes are TRBV13 and TRBJ2-7, with D maybe TRBD2 (6 bases). Per germline, CDR1 PRHDT and CDR2 FYEKMQ (reference sequence). V lost 5 bases and J 4 bases, leaving 18 bases between the germline ends. CDR3 size: 15 residues. CDR3 region: CASSKGGKGDYEQYF. The CDR3 DNA sequence: TGTGCCAGCAGCAAGGGAGGCAAAGGGGATTACGAGCAGTACTTC.

The V call is TRBV7-3, the J call TRBJ1-2; tentative D call: TRBD1 (6 bases). The germline V gene encodes CDR1 SGHTA and CDR2 FQGTGA. Trimming took off 4 bases at V and 6 bases at J, with 18 bases between the two ends. The CDR3 has 15 amino acids. CDR3: CASSYGGTGRNGYTF. In DNA form, the CDR3 reads TGTGCCAGCAGCTACGGGGGTACAGGGAGGAATGGCTACACCTTC.

This chain's CDR3 is CASSWGVEGYTF. CDR3 in DNA: TGTGCCAGCAGCTGGGGGGTGGAAGGCTACACCTTC. The chain couples TRBV5-5 to TRBJ1-2; D may be TRBD1 (5 bases). With 3 bases removed from V and 8 bases from J, the gap between germline ends came to 11 bases. Germline CDR1 and CDR2: SGHKS and YYEKEE (reference sequence). The CDR3 contains 12 residues.

This chain joins TRBV10-3 and TRBJ1-2; no clear D. V gave up 0 bases and J gave up 6 bases, with 14 bases separating them. The germline V gene encodes CDR1 ENHRY and CDR2 SYGVKD. The CDR3 covers 15 residues. Here the CDR3 DNA reads TGTGCCATCAGTGAGTCGGTGGATTTAGGGAATGGCTACACCTTC. It yields the protein CAISESVDLGNGYTF.

The chain carries TRBV5-6 and TRBJ1-2; 9 positions match TRBD1. CDR3 length equals 14 residues. The germline V gene has CDR1 SGHDT and CDR2 YYEEEE. Germline trimming cut 0 bases from V and 3 bases from J; bases unmatched to any gene: 0. This CDR3 is CASSLGQGDYGYTF. The CDR3 nucleotides read TGTGCCAGCAGCTTGGGACAGGGGGACTATGGCTACACCTTC.

The rearrangement links TRBV9 to TRBJ1-4; D is possibly TRBD1 (5 bases). The CDR3 is 14 amino acids. V was trimmed by 6 bases and J by 5 bases, leaving 14 bases between them. Per the germline V gene, CDR1 is SGDLS and CDR2 is YYNGEE. This CDR3 reads CASNLGQTNEKLFF. CDR3 DNA sequence: TGTGCCAGCAACCTTGGACAAACGAATGAAAAACTGTTTTTT. The complete variable domain, with remaining parts taken from reference TRBV9 and TRBJ1-4, reads DSGVTQTPKHLITATGQRVTLRCSPRSGDLSVYWYQQSLDQGLQFLIQYYNGEERAKGNILERFSAQQFPDLHSELNLSSLELGDSALYFCASNLGQTNEKLFFGSGTQLSVL.

The V and J genes are TRBV7-3 and TRBJ2-3; TRBD2 aligns across 9 bases. The V and J ends lost 5 bases and 6 bases, in that order; junction bases with no gene match: 9. Germline V gene sequence: CDR1 SGHTA, CDR2 FQGTGA. The CDR3 has 15 amino acids. The CDR3 loop is CASSSSGGMGDTQYF. CDR3 DNA: TGTGCCAGCAGCAGTAGCGGGGGAATGGGGGATACGCAGTATTTT.

This clone came up once. The V call is TRBV5-8, the J call TRBJ2-6; 8 bases fit TRBD1. Germline V gives CDR1 SGHTS, CDR2 YDEGEE. CDR3 length: 15 residues. V lost 4 bases to trimming and J lost 2 bases; unmatched junction nucleotides: 2. CDR3 sequence (DNA): TGTGCCAGCAGCGTCAGGGGGCCTGGGGCCAACGTCCTGACTTTC. It codes for CASSVRGPGANVLTF.

The chain links TRBV18 to TRBJ2-4; 9 nucleotides agree with TRBD2. Trimming at V came to 3 bases and at J to 9 bases, leaving 15 bases not matched to a gene. Germline CDR1 reads KGHSH; CDR2 reads LQKENI. This CDR3 has 17 amino acids. CDR3 residues: CASSPSGTSISGAIQYF. In nucleotides, the CDR3 is TGTGCCAGCTCACCGTCCGGGACTAGCATCTCGGGGGCCATTCAGTACTTC.